Shown below are 30 T cell receptor beta chains from a single sample sequenced in a study of T cells in pancreatic ductal adenocarcinoma. No neoadjuvant therapy was given to the selected pancreatic ductal adenocarcinoma patients before their surgery. This table comes from immunoSEQ multiplex PCR, and its TCRdb copy is limited to in-frame clones, with some not included. The repertoire has 4,500 to 5,000 clones, more than 65% of them found once; the top ten carry approximately 7.5%. The sequenced sample consisted of pancreatic tumor tissue. Receptor source: a human donor with pancreatic ductal adenocarcinoma. The donor label of this sample is uncertain.

The chain joins TRBV11-2 to TRBJ2-7; 7 bases line up with TRBD2. The germline V gene encodes CDR1 SGHAT and CDR2 FQNNGV. This CDR3 spans 16 amino acids. Germline trimming cut 4 bases from V and 1 base from J; bases unmatched to any gene: 10. The CDR3 spells CASSYKRAGASYEQYF. The CDR3 bases are TGTGCCAGCAGCTATAAAAGGGCGGGAGCATCCTACGAGCAGTACTTC. The entire variable domain, with the rest obtained from reference TRBV11-2 and TRBJ2-7, is as follows: EAGVAQSPRYKIIEKRQSVAFWCNPISGHATLYWYQQILGQGPKLLIQFQNNGVVDDSQLPKDRFSAERLKGVDSTLKIQPAKLEDSAVYLCASSYKRAGASYEQYFGPGTRLTVT.

This clone showed up just once. The chain links TRBV7-2 to TRBJ1-4; weak D call: TRBD1 (5 bases). Germline loops: CDR1 SGHTA, CDR2 FQGNSA. Trimming pared 3 bases from V and 8 bases from J, leaving 16 bases between. This CDR3 spans 15 amino acids. The CDR3 here is CASSFGPLGGEKLFF. The CDR3 DNA reads as TGTGCCAGCAGCTTCGGACCACTGGGGGGAGAAAAACTGTTTTTT.

V gene TRBV7-2 combines with J gene TRBJ2-7; tentatively, D is TRBD2 (6 bases). Per the germline V gene, CDR1 is SGHTA and CDR2 is FQGNSA. The CDR3 contains 14 residues. V lost 1 base and J 5 bases, leaving 12 bases between the germline ends. CDR3 protein: CASSLVGGPNEQYF. CDR3 nucleotides: TGTGCCAGCAGCTTAGTCGGGGGTCCCAACGAGCAGTACTTC.

The gene calls are TRBV9 and TRBJ2-3; TRBD1 aligns across 8 bases. Germline trimming cut 2 bases from V and 5 bases from J; bases unmatched to any gene: 10. This CDR3 has 16 amino acids. CDR1 and CDR2 from the germline V gene are SGDLS and YYNGEE. In DNA form, the CDR3 reads TGTGCCAGCAGCGTTTCCGGGACAGGCTCAGGAGATACGCAGTATTTT. Translating gives CASSVSGTGSGDTQYF. Complete variable domain (other parts from reference TRBV9 and TRBJ2-3): DSGVTQTPKHLITATGQRVTLRCSPRSGDLSVYWYQQSLDQGLQFLIQYYNGEERAKGNILERFSAQQFPDLHSELNLSSLELGDSALYFCASSVSGTGSGDTQYFGPGTRLTVL.

CDR3 DNA: TGCGCCAGCAGCTTGGGGGGATCAGGGGTGAATGACGAAAAACTGTTTTTT. Translating it yields CASSLGGSGVNDEKLFF. The chain has TRBV5-1 and TRBJ1-4, with D possibly TRBD1 on 6 matching bases. This CDR3 contains 17 residues. V lost 0 bases to trimming and J lost 8 bases, with 20 bases between them. Per germline, CDR1 SGHRS and CDR2 YFSETQ.

This chain joins TRBV19 and TRBJ1-1; D gene unclear. This CDR3 is built from 13 residues. Deletions cut 6 bases from V and 1 base from J, with 9 bases between. Germline CDR1 LNHDA, CDR2 SQIVND (reference sequence). This CDR3 is CASRNRENTEAFF. The CDR3 DNA reads TGTGCCAGTAGGAACAGAGAGAACACTGAAGCTTTCTTT.

The chain is built from TRBV30 and TRBJ1-1; 8 bases line up with TRBD1. The CDR3 runs to 15 residues. In germline, CDR1 is GTSNPN, CDR2 SVGIG (reference sequence). The ends lost 7 bases at V and 0 bases at J; junction bases unmatched: 10. This chain's CDR3 is CASKPGQGMNTEAFF. In DNA form, the CDR3 reads TGTGCCTCCAAGCCCGGACAGGGTATGAACACTGAAGCTTTCTTT.

The rearrangement joins TRBV29-1 to TRBJ2-5; 11 bases match TRBD1. Trimming cost V 1 base and J 4 bases; bases outside gene matches: 5. The CDR3 is made up of 15 amino acids. Germline CDR1 and CDR2: SQVTM and ANQGSEA. The CDR3, as DNA: TGCAGCGTTGAAGCGGACAGGGGGCGGTCAGAGACCCAGTACTTC. Its translation: CSVEADRGRSETQYF.

The rearrangement links TRBV27 to TRBJ2-2; a possible D gene is TRBD2 (6 bases). The CDR3 is 15 residues long. The germline CDR1 and CDR2 sequences are MNHEY and SMNVEV (reference sequence). V lost 6 bases and J 0 bases, leaving 11 bases between the germline ends. The CDR3 DNA reads TGTGCCAGCAGGCCGTGGAGGGCGAACACCGGGGAGCTGTTTTTT. Its protein is CASRPWRANTGELFF.

CDR3 protein: CASSPPLAGVSYEQYF. CDR3 coding DNA: TGTGCCAGCTCACCACCGCTCGCGGGAGTCTCCTACGAGCAGTACTTC. The chain carries TRBV18 and TRBJ2-7; 7 nucleotides agree with TRBD2. The V and J ends lost 0 bases and 0 bases, in that order; junction bases with no gene match: 5. The CDR3 runs 16 residues. The germline V gene encodes CDR1 KGHSH and CDR2 LQKENI.

The J gene is TRBJ2-1, the V gene TRBV7-4, with TRBD1 matching 9 bases. The germline V gene encodes CDR1 SGHVT and CDR2 SQSDAQ. The CDR3 runs to 15 residues. Losses at the gene ends were 3 bases for V and 3 bases for J; bases not matched to a gene: 3. CDR3 sequence (DNA): TGTGCCAGCAGCTTCGGGACAGGGATCTACAATGAGCAGTTCTTC. Its translation is CASSFGTGIYNEQFF.

V gene TRBV5-1 combines with J gene TRBJ2-7; 8 bases match TRBD1. V gave up 0 bases and J gave up 5 bases; unmatched junction bases: 4. CDR3 length: 14 amino acids. CDR1 SGHRS and CDR2 YFSETQ come from the germline V gene. The CDR3 protein is CASSLAQTGDEQYF. The CDR3 bases are TGCGCCAGCAGCTTGGCCCAGACAGGGGACGAGCAGTACTTC.

This chain connects TRBV2 to TRBJ2-3; either TRBD1 or TRBD2 may fit D (6 bases each). Germline V CDR1 and CDR2: SNHLY, FYNNEI. The length of the CDR3 is 18 residues. Trimming stripped 3 bases from V and 0 bases from J, with 19 bases between. The CDR3 coding sequence is TGTGCCAGCAGTGATGAGGGGGAGGCCATAACTAGCACAGATACGCAGTATTTT. This sequence encodes CASSDEGEAITSTDTQYF.

This clone was detected once. The V and J genes are TRBV7-2 and TRBJ1-2, with D tentatively TRBD1 (6 bases). Germline CDR1 reads SGHTA; CDR2 reads FQGNSA. The CDR3 consists of 14 residues. V was pared by 8 bases and J by 7 bases, with 20 bases between. As DNA, the CDR3 is TGTGCCAGCCGCACTCTTTGGGGGGCGCTTGGCTACACCTTC. Protein sequence: CASRTLWGALGYTF.

The CDR3 nucleotides read TGTGCCAGCAGCTCGCGACTAGCTATCACAGATACGCAGTATTTT. It codes for CASSSRLAITDTQYF. The V gene is TRBV7-2, the J gene TRBJ2-3; TRBD2 agrees at 7 bases. The V and J ends lost 4 bases and 2 bases, in that order; junction bases with no gene match: 6. The CDR3 extends over 15 amino acids. From germline, CDR1 is SGHTA and CDR2 FQGNSA.

Concerning this clone: The junction and the germline gene differ at one end; a read error may be behind it. The chain carries TRBV19 and TRBJ1-4; no definite D call. The CDR3 length is 13 residues. CDR1 is LNHDA, CDR2 SQIVND, per germline (reference sequence). CDR3 coding DNA: TGTACCAGTAGTAAAGAAGAGAATGAAAAACTGTTTTTT. Translated, it gives CTSSKEENEKLFF.

The chain joins TRBV28 to TRBJ2-1, with a possible D match to TRBD2 (5 bases). Germline lookup yields CDR1 MDHEN and CDR2 SYDVKM. This CDR3 has 21 amino acids. Trimming pared 5 bases from V and 0 bases from J, leaving 29 bases between. The DNA for the CDR3 is TGTGCCAGCAGTATATATGCGGAGGAGTCTCGTTGGGAGAGCTCCTACAATGAGCAGTTCTTC. This encodes CASSIYAEESRWESSYNEQFF.

The V call is TRBV5-4, the J call TRBJ2-6, with 9 bases lining up with TRBD1. CDR1 is SGHNT, CDR2 YYREEE, per germline (reference sequence). J gave up 0 bases and V 4 bases, and 5 bases lay outside the gene matches. The CDR3 runs to 17 residues. CDR3 DNA: TGTGCCAGCAGCCCGGACAGGGGCCACTCTGGGGCCAACGTCCTGACTTTC. Its translation: CASSPDRGHSGANVLTF.

V usage is TRBV6-5 and J usage is TRBJ1-1, with unresolved D. Germline CDR1 is MNHEY and CDR2 is SVGAGI. Trimming removed 5 bases at V and 5 bases at J, with 12 bases between. This CDR3 has 13 residues. The CDR3 loop reads CASSLEWNTEAFF. The CDR3 DNA sequence: TGTGCCAGCAGTCTAGAATGGAATACTGAAGCTTTCTTT.

The J gene is TRBJ2-5, the V gene TRBV27; 14 bases align to TRBD2. CDR3 length: 21 residues. From germline, CDR1 is MNHEY and CDR2 SMNVEV (reference sequence). V lost 3 bases, J lost 0 bases, and 15 bases stayed unmatched. The CDR3, as DNA: TGTGCCAGCAGTTTGTTCCCTCCGGGACTAGCGGGAGATTCGAACCAAGAGACCCAGTACTTC. It yields the protein CASSLFPPGLAGDSNQETQYF.

The chain links TRBV27 to TRBJ2-7; TRBD1 aligns across 12 bases. CDR1 and CDR2 from the germline V gene are MNHEY and SMNVEV (reference sequence). The CDR3 has 15 residues. J was trimmed by 5 bases and V by 6 bases; bases with no gene match: 8. In DNA form, the CDR3 reads TGTGCCAGCAGGCTCCGGGACAGGGGGCTTCACGAGCAGTACTTC. The encoded protein is CASRLRDRGLHEQYF.

This chain joins TRBV19 and TRBJ2-1; 7 bases match TRBD2. The CDR3 runs 17 residues. V gave up 0 bases and J gave up 4 bases; unmatched junction bases: 9. The V gene's germline CDR1 is LNHDA and CDR2 SQIVND (reference sequence). CDR3 sequence (DNA): TGTGCCAGTAGTATAGACAGGACTAGTATCACTTACAATGAGCAGTTCTTC. Translating it yields CASSIDRTSITYNEQFF.

This clone occurred a few times. The chain uses TRBV19 and TRBJ1-2, with unresolved D. The germline gives CDR1 LNHDA, CDR2 SQIVND (reference sequence). The CDR3 loop spans 14 amino acids. Trimming pared 0 bases from V and 2 bases from J, leaving 7 bases between. This CDR3 is CASSIDAGNYGYTF. In DNA, the CDR3 is TGTGCCAGTAGTATAGATGCGGGAAACTATGGCTACACCTTC. The whole variable domain, remainder taken from reference TRBV19 and TRBJ1-2, is DGGITQSPKYLFRKEGQNVTLSCEQNLNHDAMYWYRQDPGQGLRLIYYSQIVNDFQKGDIAEGYSVSREKKESFPLTVTSAQKNPTAFYLCASSIDAGNYGYTFGSGTRLTVV.

This sequence joins TRBV10-2 and TRBJ1-5; D perhaps matches TRBD1 (6 bases). With 1 base removed from V and 13 bases from J, the gap between germline ends came to 17 bases. The CDR3 extends over 14 amino acids. Germline lookup yields CDR1 WSHSY and CDR2 SAAADI. The CDR3 reads CASSELGSYRAQHF. The CDR3 DNA sequence: TGCGCCAGCAGTGAGTTAGGTAGTTACAGGGCTCAGCATTTT.

This clone has just a few counts. The J gene is TRBJ2-1, the V gene TRBV10-3; weak D call: TRBD2 (5 bases). This CDR3 has 16 amino acids. The V end was cut by 2 bases, the J end by 8 bases, with 19 bases between. The germline V gene has CDR1 ENHRY and CDR2 SYGVKD. The CDR3 reads CAISETRTPNGDEQFF. CDR3 in DNA: TGTGCCATCAGTGAGACACGGACCCCCAACGGGGATGAGCAGTTCTTC.

The table lists this clone with a count of one. CDR3 residues: CASSEAGFSYEQYF. The CDR3 region has the DNA TGTGCCAGCAGTGAAGCGGGGTTCTCCTACGAGCAGTACTTC. The V call is TRBV6-1, the J call TRBJ2-7, with D hard to call. CDR3 length: 14 amino acids. CDR1 is MNHNS and CDR2 is SASEGT in the germline V gene. V gave up 0 bases and J gave up 0 bases, with 6 bases separating them.

The chain is built from TRBV7-2 and TRBJ2-7; D remains unclear. The V and J ends lost 1 base and 4 bases respectively, with 8 bases between them. The CDR3 sequence is 13 residues long. From germline, CDR1 is SGHTA and CDR2 FQGNSA. The CDR3 sequence: CASSLEAEYEQYF. CDR3 coding DNA: TGTGCCAGCAGCTTAGAGGCAGAATACGAGCAGTACTTC.

This clone was seen only a few times. V gene TRBV5-1 combines with J gene TRBJ1-6; TRBD1 matches 9 bases. The CDR3 runs 15 residues. Germline trimming cut 5 bases from V and 5 bases from J; bases unmatched to any gene: 5. CDR1 is SGHRS and CDR2 is YFSETQ in the germline V gene. The CDR3 region is CASSRQGDDNSPLHF. Written as DNA, the CDR3 is TGCGCCAGCAGTCGACAGGGGGACGATAATTCACCCCTCCACTTT.

DNA for the CDR3: TGTGCCAGTAGTAGGGCGCGGGCTAGCTCCTACGAGCAGTACTTC. Translated: CASSRARASSYEQYF. This chain links TRBV19 with TRBJ2-7; a weak D match, TRBD2 (5 bases). Germline V gene data show CDR1 as LNHDA and CDR2 as SQIVND (reference sequence). Between the trimmed V and J ends, which lost 4 bases and 0 bases, there was a span of 13 bases. This CDR3 has 15 residues.

The J gene is TRBJ2-7, the V gene TRBV7-2, with no clear D. Germline V gene sequence: CDR1 SGHTA, CDR2 FQGNSA. The CDR3 loop spans 13 amino acids. V was trimmed by 1 base and J by 4 bases, leaving 8 bases between them. The DNA for the CDR3 is TGTGCCAGCAGCTTAGGAGCAGAATACGAGCAGTACTTC. Its translation is CASSLGAEYEQYF. The whole variable domain, remainder taken from reference TRBV7-2 and TRBJ2-7, is GAGVSQSPSNKVTEKGKDVELRCDPISGHTALYWYRQSLGQGLEFLIYFQGNSAPDKSGLPSDRFSAERTGGSVSTLTIQRTQQEDSAVYLCASSLGAEYEQYFGPGTRLTVT.